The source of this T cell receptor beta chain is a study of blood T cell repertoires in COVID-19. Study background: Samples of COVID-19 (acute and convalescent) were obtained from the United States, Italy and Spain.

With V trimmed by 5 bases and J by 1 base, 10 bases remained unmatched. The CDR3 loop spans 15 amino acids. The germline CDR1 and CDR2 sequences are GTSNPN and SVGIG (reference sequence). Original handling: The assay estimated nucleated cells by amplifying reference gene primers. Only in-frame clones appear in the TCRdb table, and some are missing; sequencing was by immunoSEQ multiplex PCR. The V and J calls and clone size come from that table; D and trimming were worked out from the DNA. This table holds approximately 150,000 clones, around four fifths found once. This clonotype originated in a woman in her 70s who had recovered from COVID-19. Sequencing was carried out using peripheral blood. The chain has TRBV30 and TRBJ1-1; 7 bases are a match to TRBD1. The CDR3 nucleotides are TGTGCCTGGGGTAGTACGACAGGGCCGAACACTGAAGCTTTCTTT. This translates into CAWGSTTGPNTEAFF.